These T cell receptor beta chains were read from a single sample in a study of beta chain features in type 1 diabetes. Clones were read by immunoSEQ multiplex PCR, and TCRdb kept only the in-frame ones, dropping some. The table lists 38,000 or so clones, around 60% of them singletons. The sequencing sample was made of Tregs from blood. Receptors originate from a woman in her 30s in good health. CDR3s include the opening cysteine and the closing phenylalanine or tryptophan. Fields, in order: D gene, V gene, J gene, clone size, CDR3 protein, CDR3 DNA. D genes are given only for firm matches. Size is stated for part of the rows, as once, few or many counts, or as a class when the clone is expanded.

-,TRBV28,TRBJ2-7,-,CASSLASIGSYEQYF,TGTGCCAGCAGTTTGGCGAGTATAGGGAGCTACGAGCAGTACTTC
TRBD2,TRBV19,TRBJ2-2,-,CASSSRAGVGTGELFF,TGTGCCAGTAGTAGCCGAGCGGGAGTGGGTACCGGAGAGCTGTTTTTT
-,TRBV18,TRBJ2-7,-,CASSPPRFPDSFYEQYF,TGTGCCAGCTCACCACCGCGCTTCCCGGACAGCTTTTACGAGCAGTACTTC
TRBD1,TRBV7-3,TRBJ1-1,-,CASSLYVPGQGVNTEAFF,TGTGCCAGCAGCTTATACGTCCCCGGACAGGGAGTGAACACTGAAGCTTTCTTT
-,TRBV7-3,TRBJ1-5,-,CASSLSVDQPQHF,TGTGCCAGCAGCTTATCCGTTGATCAGCCCCAGCATTTT
TRBD2,TRBV7-3,TRBJ2-1,-,CASSLTGVAGGYSYNEQFF,TGTGCCAGCAGCTTAACCGGGGTAGCGGGAGGGTACTCCTACAATGAGCAGTTCTTC
TRBD2,TRBV2,TRBJ2-2,-,CASSEGGGTGELFF,TGTGCCAGCAGTGAAGGGGGGGGCACCGGGGAGCTGTTTTTT
TRBD2,TRBV7-2,TRBJ2-1,-,CASSPTSGSSYNEQFF,TGTGCCAGCAGTCCGACTAGCGGGAGTTCCTACAATGAGCAGTTCTTC
-,TRBV7-2,TRBJ2-7,-,CASSLGQPSYEQYF,TGTGCCAGCAGCTTAGGACAGCCTTCCTACGAGCAGTACTTC
-,TRBV7-3,TRBJ2-1,few,CASSLHPRALYNEQFF,TGTGCCAGCAGCTTACACCCGCGGGCCCTCTACAATGAGCAGTTCTTC
-,TRBV6-6,TRBJ2-6,few,CASVRGSGANVLTF,TGTGCCAGCGTAAGGGGTTCGGGGGCCAACGTCCTGACTTTC
-,TRBV5-5,TRBJ2-5,-,CASSLAQGRETQYF,TGTGCCAGCAGCTTGGCGCAGGGGCGAGAGACCCAGTACTTC
-,TRBV19,TRBJ2-2,-,CASKELATAGELFF,TGTGCCAGTAAGGAGCTAGCAACTGCCGGGGAGCTGTTTTTT
-,TRBV6-6,TRBJ1-5,-,CASSYPNGGNQPQHF,TGTGCCAGCAGTTACCCGAACGGAGGGAATCAGCCCCAGCATTTT
TRBD1,TRBV5-1,TRBJ1-5,-,CASSATGGNQPQHF,TGCGCCAGCAGCGCGACAGGGGGCAATCAGCCCCAGCATTTT
-,TRBV7-9,TRBJ1-4,-,CATEGLGNEKLFF,TGTGCCACCGAGGGACTGGGAAATGAAAAACTGTTTTTT
-,TRBV15,TRBJ1-5,-,CATSRERGTNQPQHF,TGTGCCACCAGCAGAGAAAGGGGGACGAATCAGCCCCAGCATTTT
TRBD2,TRBV6-1,TRBJ2-2,-,CASIRSGDTGELFF,TGTGCCAGCATCAGGAGCGGGGACACCGGGGAGCTGTTTTTT
TRBD2,TRBV28,TRBJ2-1,-,CASSLWGGTRGRNEQFF,TGTGCCAGCAGTTTATGGGGGGGGACCCGGGGTAGGAATGAGCAGTTCTTC
-,TRBV4-3,TRBJ2-5,-,CASSQGFGRGQETQYF,TGCGCCAGCAGCCAAGGCTTCGGGAGAGGGCAAGAGACCCAGTACTTC
-,TRBV4-1,TRBJ2-7,once,CASSPHRDTYYEQYF,TGCGCCAGCAGCCCGCACCGGGACACCTACTACGAGCAGTACTTC
-,TRBV10-3,TRBJ2-2,-,CAISGLLNTGELFF,TGTGCCATCAGCGGACTTCTGAACACCGGGGAGCTGTTTTTT
-,TRBV5-4,TRBJ1-2,-,CASSLGDAGYGYTF,TGTGCCAGCAGCTTGGGGGATGCGGGCTATGGCTACACCTTC
TRBD1,TRBV28,TRBJ1-2,-,CASSQGDVDGYTF,TGTGCCAGCAGTCAGGGGGATGTAGATGGCTACACCTTC
-,TRBV5-1,TRBJ2-5,-,CASSLRSAEREETQYF,TGCGCCAGCAGCCTGCGGTCGGCGGAACGCGAAGAGACCCAGTACTTC
-,TRBV23-1,TRBJ1-3,-,CASSQPVAGLLLSGNTIYF,TGCGCCAGCAGTCAACCGGTGGCAGGGCTACTACTCTCTGGAAACACCATATATTTT
TRBD2,TRBV4-2,TRBJ2-1,few,CASSQTSGSYNEQFF,TGTGCCAGCAGCCAGACTAGCGGATCCTACAATGAGCAGTTCTTC
TRBD1,TRBV6-1,TRBJ1-2,-,CASSEPHRGLGYTF,TGTGCCAGCAGTGAACCACACAGGGGGCTCGGCTACACCTTC
TRBD2,TRBV18,TRBJ2-5,few,CASSPPLAGEQETQYF,TGTGCCAGCTCACCACCCCTCGCGGGAGAGCAAGAGACCCAGTACTTC